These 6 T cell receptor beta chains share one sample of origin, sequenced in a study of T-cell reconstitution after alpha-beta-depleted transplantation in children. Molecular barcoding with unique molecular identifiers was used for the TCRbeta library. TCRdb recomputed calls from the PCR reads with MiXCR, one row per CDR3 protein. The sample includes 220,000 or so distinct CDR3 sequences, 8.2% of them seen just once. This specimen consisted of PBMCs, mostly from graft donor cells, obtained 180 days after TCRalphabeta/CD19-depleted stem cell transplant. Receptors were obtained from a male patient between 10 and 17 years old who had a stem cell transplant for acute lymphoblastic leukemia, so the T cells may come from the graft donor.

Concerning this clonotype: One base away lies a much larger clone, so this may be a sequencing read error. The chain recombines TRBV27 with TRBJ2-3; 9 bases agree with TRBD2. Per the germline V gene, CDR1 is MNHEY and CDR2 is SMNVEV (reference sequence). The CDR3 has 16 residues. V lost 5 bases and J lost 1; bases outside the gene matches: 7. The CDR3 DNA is TGTGCCAGCAGTCCCCTTAGCGGGGGACGCACAGATACGCAGTATTTT. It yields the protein CASSPLSGGRTDTQYF.

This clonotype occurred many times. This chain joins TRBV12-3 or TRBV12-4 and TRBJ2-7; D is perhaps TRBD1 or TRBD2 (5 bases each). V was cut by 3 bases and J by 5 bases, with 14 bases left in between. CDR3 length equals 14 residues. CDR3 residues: CASSFIRGPNEQYF. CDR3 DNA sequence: TGTGCCAGCAGTTTTATTCGGGGCCCCAACGAGCAGTACTTC.

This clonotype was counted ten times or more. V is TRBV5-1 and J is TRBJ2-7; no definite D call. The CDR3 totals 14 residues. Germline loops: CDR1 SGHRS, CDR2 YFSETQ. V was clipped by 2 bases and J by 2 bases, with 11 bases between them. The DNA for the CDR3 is TGCGCCAGCAGCTTCGGCGATTTGACCTACGAGCAGTACTTC. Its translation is CASSFGDLTYEQYF. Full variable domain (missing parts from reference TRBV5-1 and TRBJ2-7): KAGVTQTPRYLIKTRGQQVTLSCSPISGHRSVSWYQQTPGQGLQFLFEYFSETQRNKGNFPGRFSGRQFSNSRSEMNVSTLELGDSALYLCASSFGDLTYEQYFGPGTRLTVT.

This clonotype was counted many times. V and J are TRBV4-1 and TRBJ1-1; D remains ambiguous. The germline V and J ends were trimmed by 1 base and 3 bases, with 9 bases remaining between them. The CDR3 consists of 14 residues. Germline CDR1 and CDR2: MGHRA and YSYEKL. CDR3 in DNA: TGCGCCAGCAGCCAAGCACGATGGGACACTGAAGCTTTCTTT. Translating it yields CASSQARWDTEAFF.

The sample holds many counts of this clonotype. Here the CDR3 reads CASSLAGGGGNTIYF. The CDR3 DNA reads as TGTGCCAGCAGTTTAGCAGGGGGTGGTGGAAACACCATATATTTT. The rearrangement links TRBV12-3 or TRBV12-4 to TRBJ1-3; TRBD1 is a possible D gene (6 bases). The ends were cut back, 0 bases at V and 3 bases at J, with 9 bases in the middle. The CDR3 is 15 amino acids.

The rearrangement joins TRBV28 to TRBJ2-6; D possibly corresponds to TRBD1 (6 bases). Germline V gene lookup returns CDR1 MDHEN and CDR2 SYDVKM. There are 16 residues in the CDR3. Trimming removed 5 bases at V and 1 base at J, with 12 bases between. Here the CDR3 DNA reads TGTGCCAGCAGTCCCCGCAGGGGATCTGGGGCCAACGTCCTGACTTTC. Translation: CASSPRRGSGANVLTF.